This T cell receptor (beta chain) emerged from a study of blood T cell repertoires in COVID-19. Overall study: The analysed material was cDNA or gDNA that came from T cells, B-cell-depleted T cells, or PBMCs.

Germline V gene sequence: CDR1 SNHLY, CDR2 FYNNEI. CDR3 length: 14 residues. The V end was cut by 6 bases, the J end by 1 base, with 11 bases between. Original data processing: From reference gene primer amplification, estimates of nucleated cell counts were derived. Assay: immunoSEQ multiplex PCR; the TCRdb copy retains only in-frame clones and omits some. The V and J calls and clone size were taken over from that table, and D and trimming were inferred from the DNA. The sample contains about 440,000 clones, around nine tenths of which appear only once. Residents of 24 US areas, aged roughly 18 to 95 years, made up the participants. Self-reported history from a screening survey and questionnaire set each donor's cohort.

This clonotype was sampled from a woman aged 18-29 years with acute COVID-19. V and J are TRBV2 and TRBJ2-3; possible D gene TRBD1, 5 bases. The sample was PBMCs or T cells enriched from blood (not recorded which). The chain's CDR3 is CASRARGGTDTQYF. DNA for the CDR3: TGTGCCAGCAGAGCTAGGGGTGGCACAGATACGCAGTATTTT.